Following are 27 T cell receptor beta chains from one sample sequenced in a study of OX40 agonist ivuxolimab in advanced cancers. Using immunoSEQ multiplex PCR, the repertoire was profiled, and TCRdb retains in-frame clones only, with some absent. Of some 50,000 clones detected, 90% to 95% appear once; the ten largest clones hold more than 9.5%. Sequencing was performed on CD4+ or CD8+ T cells sorted from blood, taken in a trial of the OX40 agonist ivuxolimab. These TCRs come from an adult with an advanced solid tumor such as melanoma, head and neck, liver or kidney cancer.

The chain employs TRBV7-2 and TRBJ2-7, with D maybe TRBD2 (5 bases). The germline gives CDR1 SGHTA, CDR2 FQGNSA. This CDR3 has 14 amino acids. V was clipped by 4 bases and J by 5 bases, with 15 bases between them. CDR3 nucleotides: TGTGCCAGCAGCTACTACCCGTCGGGGAACGAGCAGTACTTC. Its translation: CASSYYPSGNEQYF.

V usage is TRBV13 and J usage is TRBJ2-1; D not certain. The CDR3 consists of 16 residues. Germline CDR1 reads PRHDT; CDR2 reads FYEKMQ (reference sequence). V shed 3 bases and J shed 5 bases, with 17 bases lying between them. CDR3 nucleotides: TGTGCCAGCAGCTTCCCCTCTAGAGGATTTCACAATGAGCAGTTCTTC. It codes for CASSFPSRGFHNEQFF.

Judged by abundance, this clone is medium-sized. This rearrangement joins TRBV27 to TRBJ1-2, with D perhaps TRBD1 (6 bases). V was pared by 0 bases and J by 3 bases, with 8 bases between. The CDR3 is 14 amino acids. Germline CDR1 MNHEY, CDR2 SMNVEV (reference sequence). CDR3 amino acids: CASSLSSGDYGYTF. CDR3 coding DNA: TGTGCCAGCAGTTTATCCTCAGGGGACTATGGCTACACCTTC.

This chain links TRBV6-5 with TRBJ2-2; D is perhaps TRBD2 (6 bases). CDR3 length: 16 amino acids. Trimming pared 8 bases from V and 0 bases from J, leaving 16 bases between. Germline V gives CDR1 MNHEY, CDR2 SVGAGI. CDR3 coding DNA: TGTGCCAGCTGTTTTCCCGGGGGAGCGAACACCGGGGAGCTGTTTTTT. Its translation: CASCFPGGANTGELFF.

The rearrangement joins TRBV7-2 to TRBJ2-4; D unresolved. Germline V gene lookup returns CDR1 SGHTA and CDR2 FQGNSA. The germline V and J ends were trimmed by 6 bases and 7 bases, with 16 bases remaining between them. This CDR3 is 14 amino acids long. The CDR3 spells CASSYYDLGNIQYF. The CDR3 coding sequence is TGTGCCAGCAGTTACTACGATTTAGGGAACATTCAGTACTTC.

The chain couples TRBV6-1 to TRBJ2-7, with 12 nucleotides matching TRBD2. The CDR3 sequence is 14 residues long. CDR1 MNHNS and CDR2 SASEGT come from the germline V gene. V trimming: 10 bases; J trimming: 1 base; junction bases outside the gene matches: 5. The CDR3: CATKTSGSSYEQYF. CDR3 bases: TGTGCCACCAAGACTAGCGGGAGTTCCTACGAGCAGTACTTC.

The chain has TRBV4-1 and TRBJ1-6; D gene ambiguous. V lost 4 bases and J lost 9, with 10 bases in between. This CDR3 has 13 residues. Germline V gene sequence: CDR1 MGHRA, CDR2 YSYEKL. In DNA form, the CDR3 reads TGCGCCAGCAGCCTCGGACCCTCTTCACCCCTCCACTTT. Protein: CASSLGPSSPLHF.

The gene calls are TRBV2 and TRBJ1-1, with TRBD1 matching over 7 bases. The CDR3 length is 14 residues. From germline, CDR1 is SNHLY and CDR2 FYNNEI. V shed 5 bases, J shed 3 bases, and the junction held 6 bases outside the gene matches. This CDR3 reads CASSPIQGHTEAFF. The CDR3 DNA reads TGTGCCAGCAGTCCCATACAGGGGCACACTGAAGCTTTCTTT. Supplemented by reference TRBV2 and TRBJ1-1, the full variable domain reads EPEVTQTPSHQVTQMGQEVILRCVPISNHLYFYWYRQILGQKVEFLVSFYNNEISEKSEIFDDQFSVERPDGSNFTLKIRSTKLEDSAMYFCASSPIQGHTEAFFGQGTRLTVV.

The rearrangement uses TRBV11-2 and TRBJ2-1; D not certain. Trimming pared 1 base from V and 4 bases from J, leaving 5 bases between. CDR1 SGHAT and CDR2 FQNNGV come from the germline V gene. The CDR3 extends over 13 amino acids. The CDR3, as DNA: TGTGCCAGCAGCTTAGGGGGTTACAATGAGCAGTTCTTC. It encodes CASSLGGYNEQFF.

V gene TRBV4-1 combines with J gene TRBJ2-5; D uncertain. There are 15 residues in the CDR3. From germline, CDR1 is MGHRA and CDR2 YSYEKL. Trimming removed 0 bases at V and 1 base at J, with 9 bases between. In nucleotides, the CDR3 is TGCGCCAGCAGCCAAGATGGGCCAGCCCAAGAGACCCAGTACTTC. The encoded protein is CASSQDGPAQETQYF.

The chain links TRBV7-9 to TRBJ1-2, with 9 bases lining up with TRBD1. The CDR3 sequence is 15 residues long. Germline CDR1 is SEHNR and CDR2 is FQNEAQ (reference sequence). V shed 5 bases, J shed 5 bases, and the junction held 9 bases outside the gene matches. CDR3 loop: CASSERADRGYGYTF. The DNA of the CDR3 is TGTGCCAGCAGCGAGAGGGCCGACAGGGGGTATGGCTACACCTTC.

The V call is TRBV6-5, the J call TRBJ1-5; D uncertain. This CDR3 is 13 amino acids long. Germline CDR1 is MNHEY and CDR2 is SVGAGI. The V end lost 2 bases, the J end lost 1 base, and 3 bases lay between the germline ends. CDR3 sequence (DNA): TGTGCCAGCAGTTACGGGAGCAATCAGCCCCAGCATTTT. Amino acid sequence: CASSYGSNQPQHF.

The chain links TRBV29-1 to TRBJ2-1; 7 bases are shared with TRBD1. Germline V CDR1 and CDR2: SQVTM, ANQGSEA. The CDR3 consists of 11 residues. V dropped 7 bases and J dropped 6; count of bases not matched to a gene: 3. The CDR3 DNA reads TGCAGCGCCGACAGGGTCAATGAGCAGTTCTTC. This sequence encodes CSADRVNEQFF.

V and J are TRBV5-5 and TRBJ2-7; TRBD1 might be the D (6 bases). V was shortened by 7 bases and J by 3 bases, with 20 bases between the two germline ends. Germline V gene lookup returns CDR1 SGHKS and CDR2 YYEKEE (reference sequence). The CDR3 runs 15 residues. Written as DNA, the CDR3 is TGTGCCAGCGAGACTTATAAGGGGGTTTTCTACGAGCAGTACTTC. Its translation: CASETYKGVFYEQYF. Filled out from reference TRBV5-5 and TRBJ2-7, the complete variable domain reads DAGVTQSPTHLIKTRGQQVTLRCSPISGHKSVSWYQQVLGQGPQFIFQYYEKEERGRGNFPDRFSARQFPNYSSELNVNALLLGDSALYLCASETYKGVFYEQYFGPGTRLTVT.

This chain connects TRBV5-6 to TRBJ1-2, with TRBD1 matching over 9 bases. This CDR3 contains 15 residues. Germline V gene data show CDR1 as SGHDT and CDR2 as YYEEEE. V lost 4 bases to trimming and J lost 6 bases; unmatched junction nucleotides: 10. Written as DNA, the CDR3 is TGTGCCAGCAGCCCGGGACAGGGCTTTGTAGATGGCTACACCTTC. Translation: CASSPGQGFVDGYTF.

This clone appeared once. V gene TRBV5-6 combines with J gene TRBJ1-2, with 9 bases aligning to TRBD1. Germline V CDR1 and CDR2: SGHDT, YYEEEE. The CDR3 sequence is 14 residues long. V was clipped by 0 bases and J by 6 bases; unmatched bases: 3. The CDR3 loop reads CASSLVGQGNGYTF. In nucleotides, the CDR3 is TGTGCCAGCAGCTTGGTGGGACAGGGTAATGGCTACACCTTC.

The chain is built from TRBV6-1 and TRBJ2-7, with D possibly being TRBD1 or TRBD2 (5 bases each). The CDR3 runs to 12 residues. V was trimmed by 6 bases and J by 2 bases, leaving 8 bases between them. Germline V gives CDR1 MNHNS, CDR2 SASEGT. In DNA form, the CDR3 reads TGTGCCAGCAGGGGGGTACCCTACGAGCAGTACTTC. This sequence encodes CASRGVPYEQYF.

This chain uses TRBV5-6 with TRBJ2-3, with a possible D match to TRBD2 (5 bases). This CDR3 comprises 16 residues. V lost 2 bases to trimming and J lost 1 base, with 14 bases between them. Germline V gene lookup returns CDR1 SGHDT and CDR2 YYEEEE. CDR3 loop: CASSLLGQEGTDTQYF. CDR3 DNA sequence: TGTGCCAGCAGCTTACTAGGGCAAGAGGGCACAGATACGCAGTATTTT.

V usage is TRBV28 and J usage is TRBJ2-1; unclear D gene. Germline CDR1 reads MDHEN; CDR2 reads SYDVKM. V was cut by 2 bases and J by 0 bases, with 8 bases left in between. This CDR3 comprises 15 residues. The CDR3 reads CASSLLESSYNEQFF. The CDR3 DNA follows: TGTGCCAGCAGTTTACTAGAAAGCTCCTACAATGAGCAGTTCTTC.

The chain combines TRBV29-1 with TRBJ2-6; D tentatively reads TRBD1 or TRBD2 (5 bases each). CDR1 and CDR2 (germline): SQVTM, ANQGSEA. The germline V and J ends were trimmed by 3 bases and 0 bases, with 9 bases remaining between them. The CDR3 totals 15 residues. The CDR3: CSVDWGRSGANVLTF. Here the CDR3 DNA reads TGCAGCGTTGATTGGGGACGCTCTGGGGCCAACGTCCTGACTTTC.

The rearrangement links TRBV10-3 to TRBJ2-3; 8 bases match TRBD2. Germline CDR1 ENHRY, CDR2 SYGVKD. The length of the CDR3 is 17 residues. The V segment lost 0 bases and the J segment 0 bases; nucleotides outside the gene matches: 5. The CDR3 region is CAISESSGRISTDTQYF. The CDR3 region has the DNA TGTGCCATCAGTGAGTCCAGCGGGAGAATAAGCACAGATACGCAGTATTTT.

The CDR3 is CASSVGDTPTEAFF. CDR3 nucleotides: TGTGCCAGCAGCGTGGGGGATACACCCACTGAAGCTTTCTTT. The J gene is TRBJ1-1, the V gene TRBV9; a possible D gene is TRBD1 (5 bases). This CDR3 comprises 14 residues. Looked up from germline, CDR1 is SGDLS and CDR2 is YYNGEE. Trimming removed 2 bases from V and 4 bases from J, with 12 bases in between. Combining the CDR3 with reference TRBV9 and TRBJ1-1 gives the whole variable domain DSGVTQTPKHLITATGQRVTLRCSPRSGDLSVYWYQQSLDQGLQFLIQYYNGEERAKGNILERFSAQQFPDLHSELNLSSLELGDSALYFCASSVGDTPTEAFFGQGTRLTVV.

In its sample, this clone was seen once. J is TRBJ2-7 and V is TRBV19; D might be TRBD1 (5 bases). The CDR3 contains 16 residues. CDR1 is LNHDA, CDR2 SQIVND, per germline (reference sequence). Trimming shortened V by 4 bases and J by 6 bases, and 22 bases separated the two germline ends. The CDR3 spells CASSTSTGFLRGEQYF. Here the CDR3 DNA reads TGTGCCAGTAGTACCTCAACAGGTTTCCTTAGGGGCGAGCAGTACTTC.

In its sample, this clone is medium-sized. CDR3 DNA: TGTGCCAGCAGCCACCCGGGGCGGACCGGGGAGCTGTTTTTT. Translating it yields CASSHPGRTGELFF. V usage is TRBV4-2 and J usage is TRBJ2-2, with D perhaps given as TRBD1 or TRBD2 (5 bases each). The germline CDR1 and CDR2 sequences are LGHNA and YNFKEQ. Trimming removed 3 bases at V and 5 bases at J, with 10 bases between. The CDR3 runs 14 residues.

V and J are TRBV9 and TRBJ2-3; 9 positions match TRBD2. V lost 0 bases, J lost 2 bases, and 1 base stayed unmatched. There are 15 residues in the CDR3. Germline CDR1 SGDLS, CDR2 YYNGEE. The CDR3 nucleotides are TGTGCCAGCAGCGTAGGACTAGCGGCCACAGATACGCAGTATTTT. It codes for CASSVGLAATDTQYF.

V gene TRBV7-9 combines with J gene TRBJ2-7; possibly TRBD1 or TRBD2 for D (5 bases each). The V end was cut by 5 bases, the J end by 2 bases, with 10 bases between. The germline CDR1 and CDR2 sequences are SEHNR and FQNEAQ (reference sequence). The CDR3 runs to 13 residues. The CDR3 protein is CASSRGDPYEQYF. The CDR3 coding sequence is TGTGCCAGCAGCAGGGGAGACCCCTACGAGCAGTACTTC.

The chain employs TRBV9 and TRBJ2-5, with D possibly TRBD1 on 6 matching bases. The germline V gene encodes CDR1 SGDLS and CDR2 YYNGEE. The length of the CDR3 is 14 residues. With 0 bases removed from V and 1 base from J, the gap between germline ends came to 7 bases. CDR3 loop: CASSVVGGQETQYF. As DNA, the CDR3 is TGTGCCAGCAGCGTAGTAGGGGGCCAAGAGACCCAGTACTTC.